A single sample is the source of the 12 T cell receptor beta chains below, sequenced in a study of CD8 T cells in Susac syndrome. With random hexamers, reverse transcription was performed on about 0.5 to 1 ug of RNA. TCRdb used MiXCR to reprocess the immunoSEQ multiplex PCR reads, holding one entry per CDR3 protein. The table includes 150,000 to 200,000 distinct CDR3 sequences, 85% to 95% detected once. The sample taken for sequencing was CD8+ T cells from PBMCs. The source of these receptors is a human donor with Susac syndrome.

The CDR3 loop is CATSVTGTSGPEQFF. Written as DNA, the CDR3 is TGTGCCACCAGCGTCACCGGGACTAGCGGGCCAGAGCAGTTCTTC. The rearrangement joins TRBV15 to TRBJ2-1; TRBD2 agrees at 12 bases. CDR3 length: 15 residues. Germline V gene lookup returns CDR1 LNHNV and CDR2 YYDKDF (reference sequence). Trimming at V came to 5 bases and at J to 10 bases, leaving 9 bases not matched to a gene.

The chain combines TRBV7-2 with TRBJ2-1; the D is unclear. Germline V CDR1 and CDR2: SGHTA, FQGNSA. Trimming pared 2 bases from V and 0 bases from J, leaving 11 bases between. This CDR3 spans 16 amino acids. CDR3 residues: CASSLSILASYNEQFF. The CDR3 DNA follows: TGTGCCAGCAGCTTATCTATTTTAGCCTCCTACAATGAGCAGTTCTTC.

CDR3 DNA: TGCGCCAGCAGCTCAATGGACAGGATGAACACTGAAGCTTTCTTT. Translating gives CASSSMDRMNTEAFF. The genes are TRBV5-1 and TRBJ1-1; TRBD1 agrees at 7 bases. The CDR3 spans 15 residues. The germline V gene has CDR1 SGHRS and CDR2 YFSETQ. V lost 3 bases to trimming and J lost 0 bases; unmatched junction nucleotides: 5.

V usage is TRBV7-2 and J usage is TRBJ2-1; 10 bases line up with TRBD1. The CDR3 sequence is 14 residues long. The germline gives CDR1 SGHTA, CDR2 FQGNSA. The V segment lost 7 bases and the J segment 12 bases; nucleotides outside the gene matches: 12. The CDR3 DNA sequence: TGTGCCAGCACTTTTTCGGGACAGGGGTCAGGGCAGTTCTTC. It translates to CASTFSGQGSGQFF. Full variable domain (missing parts from reference TRBV7-2 and TRBJ2-1): GAGVSQSPSNKVTEKGKDVELRCDPISGHTALYWYRQSLGQGLEFLIYFQGNSAPDKSGLPSDRFSAERTGGSVSTLTIQRTQQEDSAVYLCASTFSGQGSGQFFGPGTRLTVL.

The genes are TRBV20-1 and TRBJ1-5; unclear D gene. Germline CDR1 is DFQATT and CDR2 is SNEGSKA (reference sequence). The length of the CDR3 is 14 residues. V was cut by 3 bases and J by 2 bases, with 11 bases left in between. The CDR3 bases are TGCAGTGCTAGGGTCAGGCTGGGCAATCAGCCCCAGCATTTT. It is translated as CSARVRLGNQPQHF.

The gene calls are TRBV4-2 and TRBJ2-5; D is perhaps TRBD2 (6 bases). CDR1 is LGHNA and CDR2 is YNFKEQ in the germline V gene. The CDR3 runs 16 residues. V dropped 3 bases and J dropped 4 bases, with 18 bases sitting between them. This CDR3 is CASSHSHFSGLETQYF. The CDR3 bases are TGTGCCAGCAGCCATTCGCACTTCTCGGGACTAGAGACCCAGTACTTC.

The rearrangement links TRBV7-9 to TRBJ1-4; 7 bases are a match to TRBD1. CDR1 SEHNR and CDR2 FQNEAQ come from the germline V gene (reference sequence). The V segment lost 4 bases and the J segment 7 bases; nucleotides outside the gene matches: 9. This CDR3 contains 15 residues. DNA of the CDR3: TGTGCCAGCAGCTCAAGCCAGGGGGGAGGTGAAAAACTGTTTTTT. As protein: CASSSSQGGGEKLFF.

This clonotype was found a few times. The CDR3 is CASSQEGANYGYTF. The CDR3 coding sequence is TGCGCCAGCAGCCAAGAGGGGGCTAACTATGGCTACACCTTC. The genes are TRBV4-1 and TRBJ1-2, with D maybe TRBD1 (5 bases). This CDR3 is built from 14 residues. Germline CDR1 and CDR2: MGHRA and YSYEKL. V gave up 0 bases and J gave up 0 bases, with 5 bases separating them.

The V call is TRBV11-1, the J call TRBJ2-1; 7 bases map to TRBD2. Looked up from germline, CDR1 is SGHAT and CDR2 is FQDESV (reference sequence). CDR3 length: 18 amino acids. J gave up 3 bases and V 5 bases, and 16 bases lay outside the gene matches. DNA for the CDR3: TGTGCCAGCAGCCAAGGAGCGGGATTTTATTCAGGCTACAATGAGCAGTTCTTC. Amino acid sequence: CASSQGAGFYSGYNEQFF.

CDR3 bases: TGTGCCAGCAGTACCGGGGGCTCGAACACAGATACGCAGTATTTT. It is translated as CASSTGGSNTDTQYF. The genes are TRBV25-1 and TRBJ2-3, with D perhaps TRBD1 or TRBD2 (6 bases each). CDR1 is MGHDK, CDR2 SYGVNS, per germline. There are 15 residues in the CDR3. The V gene lost 5 bases and the J gene lost 2 bases, with 14 bases spanning the gap.

The chain joins TRBV28 to TRBJ1-2, with a possible D match to TRBD1 (6 bases). Trimming took off 4 bases at V and 5 bases at J, with 11 bases between the two ends. The CDR3 sequence is 13 residues long. Germline CDR1 is MDHEN and CDR2 is SYDVKM. CDR3 sequence: CASSSGADYGYTF. The CDR3 DNA reads as TGTGCCAGCAGTTCGGGGGCTGATTATGGCTACACCTTC.

V is TRBV14 and J is TRBJ1-2, with a weak D call TRBD1 (5 bases). CDR1 and CDR2 (germline): SGHDN, FVKESK. V was pared by 3 bases and J by 3 bases, with 20 bases between. The CDR3 extends over 17 amino acids. CDR3 region: CASSQDSGTLMDYGYTF. CDR3 DNA sequence: TGTGCCAGCAGCCAGGACTCCGGGACCCTCATGGACTATGGCTACACCTTC.